This TCR beta chain originates from a study of T-cell reconstitution after alpha-beta-depleted transplantation in children. In its sample, this clonotype was seen a few times. Its antigen is unidentified. Study-level results: Reports say that about two months after transplant, the alpha-beta T cells came out of several hundred graft clones that had expanded. For some patients, TCRbeta diversity was high at day 60 because of recipient T cells and thymic progenitors that survived. Fresh T-cell production supplied most of the T-cell counts and diversity seen one year after transplant.

A library of TCRbeta sequences, prepared with unique molecular identifiers, was generated. One entry per CDR3 protein, called by TCRdb with MiXCR from the PCR reads. This table holds about 830,000 distinct CDR3 sequences, under 20% found once. CDR1 SQVTM and CDR2 ANQGSEA come from the germline V gene. CDR3 length: 11 residues. Unmatched junction bases numbered 0, after V lost 4 bases and J lost 5 bases. The origin of this receptor is a male patient younger than 18 who had a stem cell transplant for acute lymphoblastic leukemia, so the T cells may come from the graft donor. V and J are TRBV29-1 and TRBJ2-7; 9 positions match TRBD2. Sample: PBMCs, mostly from graft donor cells, taken 360 days after TCRalphabeta/CD19-depleted stem cell transplant. The CDR3 protein is CSVGTSDEQYF. CDR3 DNA: TGCAGCGTTGGGACTAGCGACGAGCAGTACTTC.